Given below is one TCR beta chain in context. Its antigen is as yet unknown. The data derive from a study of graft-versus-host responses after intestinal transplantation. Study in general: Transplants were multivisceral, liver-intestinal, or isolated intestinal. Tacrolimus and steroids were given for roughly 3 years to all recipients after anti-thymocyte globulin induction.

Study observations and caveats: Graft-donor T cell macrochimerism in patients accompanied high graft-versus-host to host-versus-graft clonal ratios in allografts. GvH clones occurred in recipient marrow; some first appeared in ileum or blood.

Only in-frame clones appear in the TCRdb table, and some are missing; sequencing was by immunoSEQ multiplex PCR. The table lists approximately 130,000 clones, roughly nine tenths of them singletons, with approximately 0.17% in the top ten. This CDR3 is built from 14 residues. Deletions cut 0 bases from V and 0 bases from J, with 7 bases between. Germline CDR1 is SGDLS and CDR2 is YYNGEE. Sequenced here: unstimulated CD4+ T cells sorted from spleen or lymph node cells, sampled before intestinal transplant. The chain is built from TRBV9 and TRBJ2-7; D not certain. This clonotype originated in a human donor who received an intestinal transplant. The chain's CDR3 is CASSVAPSSYEQYF. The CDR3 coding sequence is TGTGCCAGCAGCGTAGCCCCGAGCTCCTACGAGCAGTACTTC.